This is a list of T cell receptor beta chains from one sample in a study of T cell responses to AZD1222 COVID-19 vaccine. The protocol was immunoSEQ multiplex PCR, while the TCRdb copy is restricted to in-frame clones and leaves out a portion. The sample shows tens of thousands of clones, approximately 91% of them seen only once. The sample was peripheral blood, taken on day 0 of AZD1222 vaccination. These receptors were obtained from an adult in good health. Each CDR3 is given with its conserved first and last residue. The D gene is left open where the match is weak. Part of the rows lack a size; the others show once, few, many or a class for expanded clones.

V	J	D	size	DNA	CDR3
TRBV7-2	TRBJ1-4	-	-	TGTGCCAGCGGTAGTGGACAGATTAATGAAAAACTGTTTTTT	CASGSGQINEKLFF
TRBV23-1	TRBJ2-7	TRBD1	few	TGCGCCAGCACTTTGGGACAGGGTTACTACGAGCAGTACTTC	CASTLGQGYYEQYF
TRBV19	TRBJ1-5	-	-	TGTGCCAGTAGTATAGATGAGGGTAAACAGCCCCAGCATTTT	CASSIDEGKQPQHF
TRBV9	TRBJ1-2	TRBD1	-	TGTGCCAGCAGCCACGGGGACAGGGTTAACTATGGCTACACCTTC	CASSHGDRVNYGYTF
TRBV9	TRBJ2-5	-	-	TGTGCCAGCAGCGTAACGGGGCAAGAGACCCAGTACTTC	CASSVTGQETQYF
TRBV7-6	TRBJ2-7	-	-	TGTGCCAGCAGCTTAAGCCCCAGGGGCATCTACGAGCAGTACTTC	CASSLSPRGIYEQYF
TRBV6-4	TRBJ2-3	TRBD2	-	TGTGCCAGCAGTGACTCGGGTCGGGGGGAGACAGATACGCAGTATTTT	CASSDSGRGETDTQYF
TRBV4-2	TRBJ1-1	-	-	TGTGCCAGCAGCCAAGAGGAGGCAGCGAGGGGTTCGAACACTGAAGCTTTCTTT	CASSQEEAARGSNTEAFF
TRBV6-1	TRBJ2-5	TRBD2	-	TGTGCCAGCAGTGAACAAGCGGGGCTAGCGGGGTCCCAGTACTTC	CASSEQAGLAGSQYF
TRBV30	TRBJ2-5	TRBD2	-	TGTGCCTGGAGTGAGAGCGGGAGCAGTTGGAAGACCCAGTACTTC	CAWSESGSSWKTQYF
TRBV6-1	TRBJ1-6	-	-	TGTGCCAGCACCCGCCGTGGTGGGGATTCACCCCTCCACTTT	CASTRRGGDSPLHF
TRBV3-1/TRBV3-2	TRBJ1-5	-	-	TGTGCCAGCAGTCAAACAGGGAGTCAGCCCCAGCATTTT	CASSQTGSQPQHF
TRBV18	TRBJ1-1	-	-	TGTGCCAGCTCACCAGGGAACACTGAAGCTTTCTTT	CASSPGNTEAFF
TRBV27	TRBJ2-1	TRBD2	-	TGTGCCAGCATGACTAGCGGGGGACGAACCTACAATGAGCAGTTCTTC	CASMTSGGRTYNEQFF
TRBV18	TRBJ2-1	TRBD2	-	TGTGCCAGCTCACCACCCGCGGGAGGCCGATACAATGAGCAGTTCTTC	CASSPPAGGRYNEQFF
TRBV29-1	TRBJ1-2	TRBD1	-	TGCAGCGTCGTGGGACAGGGTGGAGAGAGTTATGGCTACACCTTC	CSVVGQGGESYGYTF
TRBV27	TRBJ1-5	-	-	TGTGCCAGCAGTCCTCAGGGCAGACCATACCATAGCAATCAGCCCCAGCATTTT	CASSPQGRPYHSNQPQHF
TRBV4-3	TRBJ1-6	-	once	TGCGCCAGCAGCCAAGGTCGAGATACCCTCCACTTT	CASSQGRDTLHF
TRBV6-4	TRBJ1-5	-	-	TGTGCCAGCAGTGACAGGGTAGCCCACAATCAGCCCCAGCATTTT	CASSDRVAHNQPQHF
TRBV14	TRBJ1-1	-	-	TGTGCCAGCAGCCAACCCGGGAACACTGAAGCTTTCTTT	CASSQPGNTEAFF
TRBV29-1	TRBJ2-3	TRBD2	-	TGCAGCGTTGAGCAGCGGGGTACAGATACGCAGTATTTT	CSVEQRGTDTQYF
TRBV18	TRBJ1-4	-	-	TGTGCCAGCTCACCCACAGGGAATGAAAAACTGTTTTTT	CASSPTGNEKLFF
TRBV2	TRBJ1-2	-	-	TGTGCCAGCAGCGGGGGACGCTATGGCTACACCTTC	CASSGGRYGYTF
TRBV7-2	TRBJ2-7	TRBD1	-	TGTGCCAGCAGCTATGACAGGGCTAACGAGCAGTACTTC	CASSYDRANEQYF
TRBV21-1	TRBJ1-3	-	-	TGTGCCAGCCAGACGAGGGGCCCAGGGGAAGGTGGAAACACCATATATTTT	CASQTRGPGEGGNTIYF
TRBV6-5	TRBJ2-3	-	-	TGTGCCAGCAGTCAGGGATTCGGCACAGATACGCAGTATTTT	CASSQGFGTDTQYF
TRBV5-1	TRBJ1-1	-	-	TGCGCCAGCAGCTTGGATTTACCAGGGAGGTTCTCCCTCATGAACACTGAAGCTTTCTTT	CASSLDLPGRFSLMNTEAFF
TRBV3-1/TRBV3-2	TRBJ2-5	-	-	TGTGCCAGCAGCCCTCCAGGGGTTGAGACCCAGTACTTC	CASSPPGVETQYF
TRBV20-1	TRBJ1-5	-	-	TGCAGTGCCGGGGCGCCCCAGCATTTT	CSAGAPQHF
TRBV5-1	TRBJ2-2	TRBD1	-	TGCGCCAGCAGCTTTCAGGGGGCGGACACCGGGGAGCTGTTTTTT	CASSFQGADTGELFF
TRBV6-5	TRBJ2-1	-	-	TGTGCCAGCAGGGGGTTAGCTAGCTCCTACAATGAGCAGTTCTTC	CASRGLASSYNEQFF
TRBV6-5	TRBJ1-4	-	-	TGTGCCACCCTAACCGGGGGGTCTAATGAAAAACTGTTTTTT	CATLTGGSNEKLFF
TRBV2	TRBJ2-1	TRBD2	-	TGTGCCAGCAGTTATGGCTTCGGACTAGCGGGGCCCTATGCCTACAATGAGCAGTTCTTC	CASSYGFGLAGPYAYNEQFF
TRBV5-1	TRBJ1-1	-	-	TGCGCCAGCAGCTTGATCCCAGGGGTAAACGGGGATGAAGCTTTCTTT	CASSLIPGVNGDEAFF
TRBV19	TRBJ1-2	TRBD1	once	TGTGCCAGTAGTATAACAGGGGGGCTTGGCTACACCTTC	CASSITGGLGYTF
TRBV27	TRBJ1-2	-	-	TGTGCCAGCAGTTCGGGGGCCGGAGGCTACACCTTC	CASSSGAGGYTF
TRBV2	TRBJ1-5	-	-	TGTGCCAGCAGTGAACGGGGCAGGGCAGGTCAGCCCCAGCATTTT	CASSERGRAGQPQHF
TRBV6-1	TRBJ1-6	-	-	TGTGCCAGCAGTGAAGGCCAGGACTATAATTCACCCCTCCACTTT	CASSEGQDYNSPLHF
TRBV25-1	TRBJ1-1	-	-	TGTGCCAGCAGACCCAGACAGGCTCTAGGAGCTTTCTTT	CASRPRQALGAFF
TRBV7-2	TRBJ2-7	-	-	TGTGCCAGCAGCTTAGAATGGAACGAGCAGTACTTC	CASSLEWNEQYF
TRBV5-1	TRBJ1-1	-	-	TGCGCCAGCAGCTTGGCCGAGGGAGTGAACACTGAAGCTTTCTTT	CASSLAEGVNTEAFF
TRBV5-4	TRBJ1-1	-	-	TGTGCCAGCAGCTTGGACACCGTCGAAGCTTTCTTT	CASSLDTVEAFF
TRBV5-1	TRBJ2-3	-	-	TGCGCCAGCAGTCAAGGTTCCACAGATACGCAGTATTTT	CASSQGSTDTQYF
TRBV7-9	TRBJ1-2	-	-	TGTGCCAGCAGCTTGGACCTTGGGCCGGGGTACTATGGCTACACCTTC	CASSLDLGPGYYGYTF
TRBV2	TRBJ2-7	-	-	TGTGCCAGCCGAATGAACTGGGCCCCTCGGGAAACAGGACTCCACTACGAGCAGTACTTC	CASRMNWAPRETGLHYEQYF
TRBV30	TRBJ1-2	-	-	TGTGCCTGGAGTGTCGTAGGGGGGGGATACTATGGCTACACCTTC	CAWSVVGGGYYGYTF